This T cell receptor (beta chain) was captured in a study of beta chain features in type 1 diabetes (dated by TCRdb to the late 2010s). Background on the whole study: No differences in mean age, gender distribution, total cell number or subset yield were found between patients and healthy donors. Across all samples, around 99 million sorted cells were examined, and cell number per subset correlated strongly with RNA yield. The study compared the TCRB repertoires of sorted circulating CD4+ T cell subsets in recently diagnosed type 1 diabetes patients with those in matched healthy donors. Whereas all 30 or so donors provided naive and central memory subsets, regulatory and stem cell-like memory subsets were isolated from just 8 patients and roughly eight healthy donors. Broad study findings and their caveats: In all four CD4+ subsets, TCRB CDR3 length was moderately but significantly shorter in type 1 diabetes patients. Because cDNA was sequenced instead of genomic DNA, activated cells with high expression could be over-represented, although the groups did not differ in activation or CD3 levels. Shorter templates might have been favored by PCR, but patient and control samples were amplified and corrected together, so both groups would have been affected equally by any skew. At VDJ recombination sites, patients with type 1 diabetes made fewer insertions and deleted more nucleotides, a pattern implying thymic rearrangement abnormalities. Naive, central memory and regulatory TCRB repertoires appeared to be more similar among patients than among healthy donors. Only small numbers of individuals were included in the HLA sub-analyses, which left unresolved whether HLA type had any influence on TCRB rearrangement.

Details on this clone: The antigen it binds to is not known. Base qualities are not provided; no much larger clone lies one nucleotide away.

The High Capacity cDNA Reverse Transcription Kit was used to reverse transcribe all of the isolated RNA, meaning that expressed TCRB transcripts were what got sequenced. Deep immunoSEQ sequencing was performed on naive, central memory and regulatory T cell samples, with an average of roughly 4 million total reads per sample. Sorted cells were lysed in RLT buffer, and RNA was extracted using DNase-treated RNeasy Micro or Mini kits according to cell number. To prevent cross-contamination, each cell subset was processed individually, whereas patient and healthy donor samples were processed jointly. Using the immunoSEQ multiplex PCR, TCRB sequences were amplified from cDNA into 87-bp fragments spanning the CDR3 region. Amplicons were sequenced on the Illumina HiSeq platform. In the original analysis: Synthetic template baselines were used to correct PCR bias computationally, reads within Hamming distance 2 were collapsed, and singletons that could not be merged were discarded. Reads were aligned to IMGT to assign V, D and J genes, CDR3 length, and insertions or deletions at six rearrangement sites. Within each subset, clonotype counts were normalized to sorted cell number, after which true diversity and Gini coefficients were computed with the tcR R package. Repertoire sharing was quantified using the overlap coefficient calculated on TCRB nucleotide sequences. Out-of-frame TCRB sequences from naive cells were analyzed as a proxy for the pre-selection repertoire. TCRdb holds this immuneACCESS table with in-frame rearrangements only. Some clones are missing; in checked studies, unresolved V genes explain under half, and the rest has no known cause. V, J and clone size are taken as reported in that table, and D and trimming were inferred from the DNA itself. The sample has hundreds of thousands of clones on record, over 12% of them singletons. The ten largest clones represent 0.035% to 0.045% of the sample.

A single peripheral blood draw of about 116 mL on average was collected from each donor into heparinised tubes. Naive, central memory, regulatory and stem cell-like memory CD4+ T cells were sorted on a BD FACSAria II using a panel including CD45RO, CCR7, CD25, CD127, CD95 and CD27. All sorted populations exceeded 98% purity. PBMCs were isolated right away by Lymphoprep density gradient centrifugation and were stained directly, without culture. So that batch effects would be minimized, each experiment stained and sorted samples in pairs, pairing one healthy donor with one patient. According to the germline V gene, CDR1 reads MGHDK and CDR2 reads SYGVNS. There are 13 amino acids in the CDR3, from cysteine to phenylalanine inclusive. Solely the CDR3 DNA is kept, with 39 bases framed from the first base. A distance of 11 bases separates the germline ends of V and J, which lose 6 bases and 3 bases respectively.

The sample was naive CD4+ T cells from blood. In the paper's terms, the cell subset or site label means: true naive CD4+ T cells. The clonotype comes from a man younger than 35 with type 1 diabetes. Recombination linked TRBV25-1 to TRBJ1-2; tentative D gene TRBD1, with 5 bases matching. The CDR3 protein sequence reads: CASRVGTDYGYTF. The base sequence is TGTGCCAGCAGAGTCGGGACGGACTATGGCTACACCTTC.